These 23 T cell receptor beta chains were all obtained from the same sample, sequenced in a study of neurological immune-mediated disorders. MiXCR was run by TCRdb on the 5' RACE reads, yielding one entry per CDR3 protein. The sample holds approximately 36,000 distinct CDR3 sequences, around an eighth seen once. The sample was PBMCs. Receptors were obtained from a woman aged 45-59 years with HTLV-1-associated myelopathy (HAM/TSP).

This clonotype was observed many times. For the CDR3, the DNA is TGTGCCAGCAGTTCGGACAAGTACTATGGCTACACCTTC. Protein product: CASSSDKYYGYTF. This chain connects TRBV6-5 to TRBJ1-2; D is possibly TRBD1 (5 bases). The V gene lost 4 bases and the J gene lost 3 bases, with 9 bases spanning the gap. In germline, CDR1 is MNHEY, CDR2 SVGAGI. This CDR3 spans 13 amino acids.

This clonotype was detected many times. This chain uses TRBV5-1 with TRBJ2-7; 9 bases are a match to TRBD1. Germline loops: CDR1 SGHRS, CDR2 YFSETQ. The CDR3 covers 14 residues. V lost 3 bases and J lost 2; bases outside the gene matches: 3. Here the CDR3 reads CASSSRTGAYEQYF. Here the CDR3 DNA reads TGCGCCAGCAGCTCTCGGACAGGGGCCTACGAGCAGTACTTC.

This clonotype showed up many times. In DNA, the CDR3 is TGTGCCAGCTCACAGGGATCAGATACGCAGTATTTT. Translated: CASSQGSDTQYF. The V and J genes are TRBV18 and TRBJ2-3; no firm D call. Germline loops: CDR1 KGHSH, CDR2 LQKENI. V lost 4 bases, J lost 4 bases, and 6 bases lay in between. This CDR3 is built from 12 residues.

This clonotype was counted many times. V usage is TRBV25-1 and J usage is TRBJ1-6; unclear D gene. The CDR3 totals 13 residues. In germline, CDR1 is MGHDK, CDR2 SYGVNS. Trimming shortened V by 3 bases and J by 10 bases, and 10 bases separated the two germline ends. CDR3 amino acids: CASSDLGVSPLHF. The CDR3 DNA follows: TGTGCCAGCAGTGACCTTGGGGTCTCACCCCTCCACTTT.

This clonotype was counted at least ten times. This chain uses TRBV5-1 with TRBJ1-1; D is unresolved. The CDR3 is made up of 14 amino acids. Between the trimmed V and J ends, which lost 5 bases and 5 bases, there was a span of 16 bases. The V gene's germline CDR1 is SGHRS and CDR2 YFSETQ. CDR3 sequence reads: CASSPGMSKTEAFF. The CDR3 DNA sequence: TGCGCCAGCAGTCCGGGGATGTCCAAGACTGAAGCTTTCTTT.

The table lists this clonotype with many counts. This chain connects TRBV19 to TRBJ2-3; D is ambiguous. With 3 bases removed from V and 5 bases from J, the gap between germline ends came to 3 bases. CDR3 length: 11 amino acids. CDR1 is LNHDA, CDR2 SQIVND, per germline (reference sequence). The CDR3 sequence is CASSIQDTQYF. For the CDR3, the DNA is TGTGCCAGTAGTATTCAAGATACGCAGTATTTT.

This clonotype was detected ten times or more. This CDR3 reads CASSHQTPGLETQYF. CDR3 sequence (DNA): TGTGCCAGCAGCCACCAGACACCAGGACTAGAGACCCAGTACTTC. The rearrangement uses TRBV14 and TRBJ2-5; TRBD2 might be the D (5 bases). The CDR3 contains 15 residues. Deletions cut 3 bases from V and 4 bases from J, with 15 bases between. Germline lookup yields CDR1 SGHDN and CDR2 FVKESK.

In regard to this clonotype: Being one base from a much bigger clone, this may be a read error. The chain is built from TRBV9 and TRBJ1-6; no reliable D call. The CDR3 has 16 amino acids. Germline values: CDR1 SGDLS, CDR2 YYNGEE. V lost 4 bases, J lost 5 bases, and 16 bases lay in between. In nucleotides, the CDR3 is TGTGCCAGCAGCATAGATACTGCCCCCCATAATTCACCCCTCCACTTT. Translating gives CASSIDTAPHNSPLHF. The complete variable domain, with remaining parts taken from reference TRBV9 and TRBJ1-6, reads DSGVTQTPKHLITATGQRVTLRCSPRSGDLSVYWYQQSLDQGLQFLIQYYNGEERAKGNILERFSAQQFPDLHSELNLSSLELGDSALYFCASSIDTAPHNSPLHFGNGTRLTVT.

This chain links TRBV19 with TRBJ1-2, with D tentatively TRBD1 (6 bases). Germline CDR1 and CDR2: LNHDA and SQIVND (reference sequence). The CDR3 extends over 14 amino acids. Trimming took 4 bases from V and 0 from J, leaving 9 bases between them. CDR3 coding DNA: TGTGCCAGTAGTAAAGGACAGACTAACTATGGCTACACCTTC. This encodes CASSKGQTNYGYTF.

This clonotype appeared many times. The chain couples TRBV5-1 to TRBJ2-5; the D gene is possibly TRBD2 (6 bases). This CDR3 contains 14 residues. CDR1 is SGHRS and CDR2 is YFSETQ in the germline V gene. Trimming left V 2 bases short and J 4 bases short, with 12 bases between. The CDR3, as DNA: TGCGCCAGCAGCTTACTTGGTAGCGGAGAGACCCAGTACTTC. Translating gives CASSLLGSGETQYF. Full variable domain (rest looked up from reference TRBV5-1 and TRBJ2-5): KAGVTQTPRYLIKTRGQQVTLSCSPISGHRSVSWYQQTPGQGLQFLFEYFSETQRNKGNFPGRFSGRQFSNSRSEMNVSTLELGDSALYLCASSLLGSGETQYFGPGTRLLVL.

Ten or more counts support this clonotype. The chain joins TRBV29-1 to TRBJ1-4, with 9 bases lining up with TRBD1. Looked up from germline, CDR1 is SQVTM and CDR2 is ANQGSEA. Losses at the gene ends were 7 bases for V and 8 bases for J; bases not matched to a gene: 8. The CDR3 extends over 13 amino acids. The CDR3 DNA reads TGCAGCGCTAGGACAGGGGTAAACGAAAAACTGTTTTTT. It encodes CSARTGVNEKLFF.

The chain recombines TRBV5-1 with TRBJ2-7, with D possibly TRBD1 on 7 matching bases. CDR1 and CDR2 (germline): SGHRS, YFSETQ. The CDR3 runs to 14 residues. V lost 10 bases, J lost 0 bases, and 17 bases lay in between. The CDR3 sequence is CAGRRDSYSYEQYF. As DNA, the CDR3 is TGCGCCGGTCGGAGGGACAGCTACTCCTACGAGCAGTACTTC.

This clonotype has just one count. The CDR3 here is CSVEVLGGNGYTF. The CDR3 DNA is TGCAGCGTTGAAGTACTAGGGGGCAACGGCTACACCTTC. The gene calls are TRBV29-1 and TRBJ1-2, with TRBD1 identical over 7 bases. CDR3 size: 13 residues. Germline V gives CDR1 SQVTM, CDR2 ANQGSEA. Trimming at V came to 1 base and at J to 8 bases, leaving 7 bases not matched to a gene.

This clonotype was found many times. The CDR3 nucleotides read TGTGCCATCCGGCTGGCGAACACTGAAGCTTTCTTT. It specifies CAIRLANTEAFF. The chain joins TRBV10-3 to TRBJ1-1, with no clear D. The V end was cut by 8 bases, the J end by 1 base, with 8 bases between. From germline, CDR1 is ENHRY and CDR2 SYGVKD. The CDR3 consists of 12 residues.

This clonotype was seen at least ten times. This chain connects TRBV10-3 to TRBJ1-5, with D unresolved. V was pared by 0 bases and J by 1 base, with 4 bases between. This CDR3 contains 14 residues. Germline CDR1 and CDR2: ENHRY and SYGVKD. The DNA for the CDR3 is TGTGCCATCAGTGAGTCGAGAAGCAATCAGCCCCAGCATTTT. Its protein is CAISESRSNQPQHF.

This clonotype was counted at least ten times. The chain has TRBV12-3 or TRBV12-4 and TRBJ2-7; 11 bases are shared with TRBD1. Trimming removed 5 bases from V and 3 bases from J; junction bases left unmatched: 6. The CDR3 is 15 amino acids. The CDR3 loop reads CASSPSDRGLYEQYF. CDR3 DNA: TGTGCCAGCAGTCCCTCGGACAGGGGGCTCTACGAGCAGTACTTC.

This clonotype was seen repeatedly, ten times or more. The chain is built from TRBV5-6 and TRBJ1-2; 8 bases fit TRBD1. Trimming removed 4 bases from V and 3 bases from J; junction bases left unmatched: 8. Germline CDR1 reads SGHDT; CDR2 reads YYEEEE. The CDR3 sequence is 15 residues long. The CDR3 nucleotides read TGTGCCAGCAGCCAGAGGGACAGGACTTACTATGGCTACACCTTC. Translation gives CASSQRDRTYYGYTF.

This clonotype counts as medium-sized. The V and J genes are TRBV7-6 and TRBJ2-2, with a tentative D call TRBD1 (6 bases). Germline V lookup: CDR1 SGHVS, CDR2 FNYEAQ. Trimming cost V 5 bases and J 5 bases, with 12 bases left between them. The CDR3 is made up of 14 amino acids. CDR3 in DNA: TGTGCCAGCAGCGTCGAACAGGGTACCGGGGAGCTGTTTTTT. It is translated as CASSVEQGTGELFF. Using reference TRBV7-6 and TRBJ2-2 for the parts outside the CDR3, the full variable domain is GAGVSQSPRYKVTKRGQDVALRCDPISGHVSLYWYRQALGQGPEFLTYFNYEAQQDKSGLPNDRFSAERPEGSISTLTIQRTEQRDSAMYRCASSVEQGTGELFFGEGSRLTVL.

At least ten counts were recorded for this clonotype. This rearrangement joins TRBV6-2 or TRBV6-3 to TRBJ2-3; no firm D call. The V gene's germline CDR1 is MNHEY and CDR2 SVGEGT. The CDR3 consists of 12 residues. V lost 5 bases and J lost 3, with 6 bases in between. CDR3 sequence (DNA): TGTGCCAGCAGTACGTTAACAGATACGCAGTATTTT. The encoded protein is CASSTLTDTQYF.

This clonotype was seen ten or more times. V usage is TRBV20-1 and J usage is TRBJ2-7, with D perhaps TRBD2 (6 bases). This CDR3 comprises 14 residues. Germline CDR1 DFQATT, CDR2 SNEGSKA (reference sequence). V was clipped by 3 bases and J by 1 base, with 13 bases between them. The CDR3 sequence is CSARTGVQSYEQYF. The CDR3 DNA sequence: TGCAGTGCTAGGACGGGGGTACAATCCTACGAGCAGTACTTC.

This clonotype was observed at least ten times. The V call is TRBV2, the J call TRBJ2-7; D is perhaps TRBD1 (5 bases). The V and J ends lost 6 bases and 0 bases respectively, with 12 bases between them. CDR3 length: 14 residues. Germline V gene data show CDR1 as SNHLY and CDR2 as FYNNEI. The CDR3 protein is CASRGWGDSYEQYV. The CDR3 coding sequence is TGTGCCAGCAGGGGGTGGGGCGACTCCTACGAGCAGTACGTC.

Remarks on this clonotype: One end of the junction varies from germline; a read error may be responsible. The rearrangement links TRBV7-2 to TRBJ2-7, with 8 bases fitting TRBD2. CDR1 and CDR2 (germline): SGHTA, FQGNSA. The CDR3 sequence is 13 residues long. The CDR3 coding sequence is TGTGACAGCAGCTTAGCGGGACCCAATGAGCAGTACTTC. Its translation: CDSSLAGPNEQYF.

This clonotype was seen repeatedly, ten times or more. The chain links TRBV6-5 to TRBJ2-7, with TRBD1 matching 10 bases. The CDR3 has 16 residues. Trimming cost V 4 bases and J 4 bases; bases outside gene matches: 10. Germline V CDR1 and CDR2: MNHEY, SVGAGI. The CDR3 here is CASSLRDPGQGYEQYF. The CDR3 nucleotides read TGTGCCAGCAGTTTACGCGATCCGGGACAGGGGTACGAGCAGTACTTC.